This T cell receptor (beta chain) emerged from a study of T cell repertoires in cytomegalovirus infection. Germline assignment: CDR1 PRHDT and CDR2 FYEKMQ (reference sequence). V lost 5 bases, J lost 1 base, and 15 bases lay in between. CDR3 length equals 15 residues. A note on this clonotype: Antigen: not known.

TCRdb re-called the reads through MiXCR, storing one row per CDR3 protein. The sample includes roughly 990,000 distinct CDR3 sequences, roughly 30% of them seen just once. The sample here was cultured CD8+ T cells from PBMCs, taken from culture after CMV antigen stimulation. The J gene is TRBJ2-7, the V gene TRBV13; the D call may be TRBD1 or TRBD2 (5 bases each). The TCR sequence derives from a human donor in good health (CMV status not recorded). Some clones in this sample may be carry-over from other donors' samples. CDR3 amino acids: CASSPGTVESYEQYF. In DNA form, the CDR3 reads TGTGCCAGCAGCCCAGGGACGGTTGAGTCCTACGAGCAGTACTTC.